This entry lists 8 T cell receptor beta chains sequenced from one sample in a study of PD-1 blockade in classical Hodgkin lymphoma. TCRdb keeps only in-frame clones here, not all; method: immunoSEQ multiplex PCR. The data show 30,000 or so clones, 86% seen once. Described time point: cycle 4 day 1 (C4D1), after around six weeks of nivolumab. Brentuximab vedotin exposure varied, and every patient relapsed after autologous stem cell transplantation. Purification of CD4+ T cells from thawed PBMCs was performed via magnetic negative selection. This sample comprised CD4+ T cells from blood, obtained before the fourth cycle of nivolumab. These receptors came from a human donor with classical Hodgkin lymphoma.

V usage is TRBV7-8 and J usage is TRBJ1-1; D gene uncertain. This CDR3 is built from 15 residues. CDR1 SGHVS and CDR2 FQNEAQ come from the germline V gene. Between the trimmed V and J ends, which lost 5 bases and 1 base, there was a span of 14 bases. The CDR3 region is CASSQSPTTNTEAFF. The CDR3 DNA reads as TGTGCCAGCAGCCAAAGTCCCACAACGAACACTGAAGCTTTCTTT. Together with reference TRBV7-8 and TRBJ1-1, the CDR3 gives the full variable domain: GAGVSQSPRYKVAKRGQDVALRCDPISGHVSLFWYQQALGQGPEFLTYFQNEAQLDKSGLPSDRFFAERPEGSVSTLKIQRTQQEDSAVYLCASSQSPTTNTEAFFGQGTRLTVV.

V is TRBV10-3 and J is TRBJ1-5, with D tentatively TRBD1 (5 bases). CDR1 is ENHRY, CDR2 SYGVKD, per germline. With 10 bases removed from V and 3 bases from J, the gap between germline ends came to 13 bases. This CDR3 has 13 residues. The CDR3 reads CATLGHLNQPQHF. CDR3 DNA: TGTGCCACGTTAGGACACCTCAATCAGCCCCAGCATTTT.

The table lists this clone with a count of one. This chain uses TRBV6-6 with TRBJ2-1; unclear D gene. CDR3 size: 12 residues. Germline V gene sequence: CDR1 MNHNY, CDR2 SVGAGI (reference sequence). V dropped 6 bases and J dropped 8 bases, with 11 bases sitting between them. The CDR3 region is CASSPEEHEQFF. DNA for the CDR3: TGTGCCAGCAGCCCTGAGGAGCATGAGCAGTTCTTC.

CDR3: CASSLAGQLYNEQFF. The CDR3 DNA is TGTGCCAGCAGCTTGGCCGGGCAGCTATACAATGAGCAGTTCTTC. The V call is TRBV5-4, the J call TRBJ2-1; no clear D. Germline V CDR1 and CDR2: SGHNT, YYREEE (reference sequence). The V end lost 0 bases, the J end lost 4 bases, and 11 bases lay between the germline ends. The CDR3 is 15 amino acids.

The chain couples TRBV9 to TRBJ2-7, with a weak D call TRBD2 (6 bases). V was cut by 3 bases and J by 1 base, with 11 bases left in between. This CDR3 is 14 amino acids long. Per germline, CDR1 SGDLS and CDR2 YYNGEE. CDR3 DNA sequence: TGTGCCAGCAGCGCCCATGGGGGGTCCTACGAGCAGTACTTC. Translated: CASSAHGGSYEQYF.

The rearrangement joins TRBV2 to TRBJ1-2; TRBD1 matches 8 bases. CDR1 SNHLY and CDR2 FYNNEI come from the germline V gene. This CDR3 contains 14 residues. Unmatched junction bases numbered 9, after V lost 8 bases and J lost 4 bases. The DNA of the CDR3 is TGTGCCAGCGTGGACAGGGTCGGAGGCTATGGCTACACCTTC. Its protein is CASVDRVGGYGYTF.

CDR3 protein: CAISPSPGTGRSGYTF. In DNA, the CDR3 is TGTGCCATCAGTCCTTCGCCCGGCACAGGGAGAAGCGGCTACACCTTC. V usage is TRBV10-3 and J usage is TRBJ1-2; D perhaps matches TRBD1 (6 bases). The CDR3 covers 16 residues. Germline V gives CDR1 ENHRY, CDR2 SYGVKD. Between the trimmed V and J ends, which lost 5 bases and 8 bases, there was a span of 24 bases.

The genes are TRBV5-6 and TRBJ1-6; D not resolved. The germline V and J ends were trimmed by 4 bases and 9 bases, with 11 bases remaining between them. Germline V gene data show CDR1 as SGHDT and CDR2 as YYEEEE. The CDR3 runs 13 residues. The CDR3 nucleotides read TGTGCCAGCAGCAGTGTTTTAGGTTCACCCCTCCACTTT. This codes for CASSSVLGSPLHF.